Detailed here is one T cell receptor beta chain. Its antigen remains unknown. These data originate in a study of cytomegalovirus exposure and HLA in healthy donors. Study-level background: Inside one of the first data releases sat some 85 million unique TCRs taken from HLA-typed donors.

Regarding donors, all were healthy bone marrow donors. Whereas donors were nominally healthy upon sampling, unrecorded immune exposures were probable. Study outcomes and limitations: For cytomegalovirus status, the classifier reportedly gave diagnoses with high specificity and sensitivity.

PCR primers comprised 60 Vbeta and 13 Jbeta primers. TCRdb's copy holds only in-frame clones and misses some; the assay was immunoSEQ multiplex PCR. The sample lists some 180,000 clones, under 80% occurring once. The trim removed 2 bases at V and 9 bases at J, leaving 15 bases unmatched. CDR3 length: 17 residues. Germline V lookup: CDR1 SGHTA, CDR2 FQGNSA. Sequencing input: PBMCs. J is TRBJ2-5 and V is TRBV7-2; 10 bases match TRBD2. The clonotype was recovered from a woman in her 30s in good health and CMV-seropositive. Here the CDR3 reads CASSLLYETSGSRAQYF. Here the CDR3 DNA reads TGTGCCAGCAGCTTACTCTACGAGACTAGCGGGTCGCGGGCCCAGTACTTC.